This T cell receptor (beta chain) was found in a study of CD8 T cells in ankylosing spondylitis. Study-level findings and limits: In ankylosing spondylitis patients, matched synovial fluid reportedly showed significant enrichment of disease-linked clones. Previous work reported some of these motif variants in the synovial fluid and blood of reactive arthritis. In peripheral blood, disease-linked CD8+ clones occurred at relatively low frequencies. The study identified a TCR beta motif of several highly homologous variants that appeared characteristic of ankylosing spondylitis blood.

This CDR3 is 12 amino acids long. The germline V and J ends were trimmed by 8 bases and 2 bases, with 10 bases remaining between them. The germline V gene has CDR1 ENHRY and CDR2 SYGVKD. This clonotype was found many times. Its antigen remains unidentified. One entry per CDR3 protein, called by TCRdb with MiXCR from the 5' RACE reads. The sample has fewer than 200,000 distinct CDR3 sequences; 18% are singletons. The chain recombines TRBV10-3 with TRBJ2-7; D may match TRBD1 or TRBD2 (5 bases each). Sequencing was done on a sample of blood, either unsorted or a sorted T cell fraction (not recorded which). The clonotype originates from a male donor under 30 with ankylosing spondylitis or in good health (not recorded which). CDR3 coding DNA: TGTGCCATCGGGACCGGAACCTACGAGCAGTACTTC. This gives the protein CAIGTGTYEQYF.